This T cell receptor (beta chain) stems from a study of cytomegalovirus exposure and HLA in healthy donors. Study results and limitations: The study had only CMV serostatus as immune exposure information. In a later analysis, a missense DCLRE1C variant was linked to TCR beta V- and J-gene trimming.

Trimming pared 6 bases from V and 5 bases from J, leaving 18 bases between. CDR3 length: 15 amino acids. Germline lookup yields CDR1 SNHLY and CDR2 FYNNEI. Turning to this clone: The antigen is not known.

Use of 60 Vbeta and 13 Jbeta primers characterized the PCR. Measured with immunoSEQ multiplex PCR; TCRdb has only the in-frame clones, and not every one. The sample shows roughly 86,000 clones, around 70% of them seen only once. V usage is TRBV2 and J usage is TRBJ2-3; the D gene is possibly TRBD2 (5 bases). The sequence derives from a man aged 60-69 years in good health and CMV-seronegative. Sequenced sample: PBMCs. The CDR3 here is CASSPHLLREDTQYF. DNA of the CDR3: TGTGCCAGCAGCCCCCATCTATTACGGGAAGATACGCAGTATTTT. The whole variable domain, remainder taken from reference TRBV2 and TRBJ2-3, is EPEVTQTPSHQVTQMGQEVILRCVPISNHLYFYWYRQILGQKVEFLVSFYNNEISEKSEIFDDQFSVERPDGSNFTLKIRSTKLEDSAMYFCASSPHLLREDTQYFGPGTRLTVL.